One sample yielded the 8 T cell receptor beta chains listed below, sequenced in a study of blood T cell repertoires in COVID-19. Clones were sequenced by immunoSEQ multiplex PCR, and TCRdb holds only the in-frame ones, with some missing. The sample has about 140,000 clones, 85% to 90% seen once. Sequenced sample: peripheral blood. The receptor source for this set is a woman older than 75 with acute or convalescent COVID-19.

This clone showed up just a few times. The rearrangement joins TRBV7-2 to TRBJ2-7; 11 nucleotides match TRBD2. This CDR3 is built from 14 residues. CDR1 is SGHTA, CDR2 FQGNSA, per germline. V gave up 5 bases and J gave up 3 bases; unmatched junction bases: 3. The CDR3 here is CASSVTSGGYEQYF. Here the CDR3 DNA reads TGTGCCAGCAGCGTAACTAGCGGGGGCTACGAGCAGTACTTC.

This sequence joins TRBV19 and TRBJ1-6; D unclear. There are 16 residues in the CDR3. V was cut by 7 bases and J by 6 bases, with 19 bases left in between. Per germline, CDR1 LNHDA and CDR2 SQIVND (reference sequence). This chain's CDR3 is CASISTSGFGNSPLHF. In DNA form, the CDR3 reads TGTGCCAGTATCTCTACGTCGGGGTTCGGTAATTCACCCCTCCACTTT.

This clone was found a few times. The CDR3 nucleotides read TGTGCCAGCAGTTACCTCCGACAGGGAGAGGATGAAGCTTTCTTT. This translates into CASSYLRQGEDEAFF. This chain links TRBV6-6 with TRBJ1-1, with TRBD1 identical over 7 bases. V dropped 2 bases and J dropped 7; count of bases not matched to a gene: 10. Germline lookup yields CDR1 MNHNY and CDR2 SVGAGI (reference sequence). The CDR3 extends over 15 amino acids.

This sequence joins TRBV28 and TRBJ2-1; 9 bases match TRBD2. Per the germline V gene, CDR1 is MDHEN and CDR2 is SYDVKM. The CDR3 runs 15 residues. J gave up 4 bases and V 2 bases, and 3 bases lay outside the gene matches. The CDR3 DNA sequence: TGTGCCAGCAGTTTAGGCGGGGGGGTGTACAATGAGCAGTTCTTC. It specifies CASSLGGGVYNEQFF.

The chain uses TRBV7-2 and TRBJ2-5, with 9 bases fitting TRBD2. The CDR3 length is 16 residues. J gave up 4 bases and V 3 bases, and 9 bases lay outside the gene matches. The V gene's germline CDR1 is SGHTA and CDR2 FQGNSA. CDR3 region: CASSFVGGGGGETQYF. The CDR3 coding sequence is TGTGCCAGCAGCTTTGTAGGCGGGGGGGGCGGAGAGACCCAGTACTTC.

The rearrangement joins TRBV18 to TRBJ1-1, with 9 positions matching TRBD1. Looked up from germline, CDR1 is KGHSH and CDR2 is LQKENI. CDR3 length equals 13 residues. Trimming at V came to 7 bases and at J to 1 base, leaving 1 base not matched to a gene. The CDR3, as DNA: TGTGCCAGCTTACAGGGGGCGAACACTGAAGCTTTCTTT. Residues: CASLQGANTEAFF.

V and J are TRBV5-1 and TRBJ2-7; TRBD2 agrees at 9 bases. Germline lookup yields CDR1 SGHRS and CDR2 YFSETQ. V shed 0 bases and J 1 base; nucleotides not matched to a gene: 11. The CDR3 runs to 18 residues. CDR3 loop: CASSLAVASGAISYEQYF. CDR3 coding DNA: TGCGCCAGCAGCTTGGCGGTGGCTAGCGGGGCGATATCCTACGAGCAGTACTTC.

V and J are TRBV18 and TRBJ1-2, with 8 nucleotides matching TRBD1. Germline assignment: CDR1 KGHSH and CDR2 LQKENI. This CDR3 is built from 14 residues. The J segment lost 6 bases and the V segment lost 3 bases, leaving 6 bases of the junction unmatched. The CDR3 spells CASSPGRGHDGYTF. CDR3 DNA sequence: TGTGCCAGCTCACCGGGCAGGGGGCACGATGGCTACACCTTC.